The clone carrying this TCR beta chain was seen only a few times. Antigen specificity is unknown. This entry is derived from a study of T cell repertoires in cytomegalovirus infection. Across the study: CMV infection plus the matching HLA type was flagged by public TCR beta signatures.

TCRdb re-called the reads with MiXCR, one entry per CDR3 protein. The sample holds approximately 120,000 distinct CDR3 sequences, approximately 28% seen once. The receptor comes from a human donor in good health (CMV status not recorded). Some clones in this sample may be carry-over from other donors' samples. The starting material was CD8+ T cells from cultured PBMCs, obtained from culture after CMV antigen stimulation.

The CDR3 coding sequence is TGTGCCAGCAGCCAAGACGGGGGATGGAACACTGAAGCTTTCTTT. It translates to CASSQDGGWNTEAFF. J is TRBJ1-1 and V is TRBV4-2, with a tentative D call TRBD1 (5 bases). The length of the CDR3 is 15 residues. Trimming cost V 0 bases and J 1 base, with 9 bases left between them. CDR1 and CDR2 from the germline V gene are LGHNA and YNFKEQ.